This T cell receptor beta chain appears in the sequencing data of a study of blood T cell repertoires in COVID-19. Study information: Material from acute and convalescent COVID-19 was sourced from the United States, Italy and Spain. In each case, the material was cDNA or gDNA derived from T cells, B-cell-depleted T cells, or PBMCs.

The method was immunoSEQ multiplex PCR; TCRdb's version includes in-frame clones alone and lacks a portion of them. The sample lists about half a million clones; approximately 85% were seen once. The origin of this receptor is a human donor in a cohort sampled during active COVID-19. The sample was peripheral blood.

The CDR3 coding sequence is TGTGCCAGCTCACAGGGGTTGGATGAAAAACTGTTTTTT. This codes for CASSQGLDEKLFF. V is TRBV18 and J is TRBJ1-4, with D possibly matching TRBD1 (5 bases). The germline gives CDR1 KGHSH, CDR2 LQKENI. The CDR3 has 13 amino acids. Trimming stripped 4 bases from V and 6 bases from J, with 9 bases between.